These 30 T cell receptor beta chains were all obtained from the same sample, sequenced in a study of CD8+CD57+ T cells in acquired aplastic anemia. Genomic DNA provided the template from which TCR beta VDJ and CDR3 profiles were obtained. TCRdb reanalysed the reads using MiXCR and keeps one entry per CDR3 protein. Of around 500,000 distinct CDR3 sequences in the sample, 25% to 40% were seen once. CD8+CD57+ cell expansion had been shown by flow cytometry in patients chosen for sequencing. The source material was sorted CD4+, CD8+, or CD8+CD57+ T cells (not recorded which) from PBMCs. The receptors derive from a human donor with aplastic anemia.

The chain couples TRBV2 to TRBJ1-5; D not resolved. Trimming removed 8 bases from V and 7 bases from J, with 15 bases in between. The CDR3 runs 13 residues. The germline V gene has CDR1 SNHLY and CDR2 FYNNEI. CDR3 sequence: CASRGTSEQPQHF. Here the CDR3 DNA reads TGTGCCAGCCGCGGTACATCGGAACAGCCCCAGCATTTT. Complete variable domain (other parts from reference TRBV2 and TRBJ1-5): EPEVTQTPSHQVTQMGQEVILRCVPISNHLYFYWYRQILGQKVEFLVSFYNNEISEKSEIFDDQFSVERPDGSNFTLKIRSTKLEDSAMYFCASRGTSEQPQHFGDGTRLSIL.

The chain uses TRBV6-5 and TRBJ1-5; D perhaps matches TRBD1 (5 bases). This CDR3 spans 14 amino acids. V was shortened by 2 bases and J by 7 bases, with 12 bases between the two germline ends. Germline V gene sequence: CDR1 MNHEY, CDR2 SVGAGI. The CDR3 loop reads CASSYIREDQPQHF. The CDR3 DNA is TGTGCCAGCAGTTACATCAGGGAGGACCAGCCCCAGCATTTT.

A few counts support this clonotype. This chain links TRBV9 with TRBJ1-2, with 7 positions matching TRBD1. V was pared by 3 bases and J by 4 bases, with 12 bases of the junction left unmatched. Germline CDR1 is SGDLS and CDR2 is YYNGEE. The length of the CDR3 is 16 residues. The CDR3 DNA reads TGTGCCAGCAGCGGGAAGGGGGCAGGTGGGGTCTATGGCTACACCTTC. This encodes CASSGKGAGGVYGYTF.

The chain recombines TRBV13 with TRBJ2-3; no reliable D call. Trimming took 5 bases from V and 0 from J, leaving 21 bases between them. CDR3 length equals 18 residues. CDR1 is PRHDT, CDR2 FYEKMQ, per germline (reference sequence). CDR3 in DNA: TGTGCCAGCAGCCCGCGACCCCACATGGGCCTTAGCACAGATACGCAGTATTTT. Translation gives CASSPRPHMGLSTDTQYF.

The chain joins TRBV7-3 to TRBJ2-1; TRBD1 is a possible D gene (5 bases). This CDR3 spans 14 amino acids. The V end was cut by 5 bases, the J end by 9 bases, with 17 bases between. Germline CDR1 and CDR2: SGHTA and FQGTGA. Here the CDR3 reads CASSQVGVNSEQFF. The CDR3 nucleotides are TGTGCCAGCAGCCAAGTAGGGGTGAATAGTGAGCAGTTCTTC. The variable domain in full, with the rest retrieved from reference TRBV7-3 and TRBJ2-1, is GAGVSQTPSNKVTEKGKYVELRCDPISGHTALYWYRQSLGQGPEFLIYFQGTGAADDSGLPNDRFFAVRPEGSVSTLKIQRTERGDSAVYLCASSQVGVNSEQFFGPGTRLTVL.

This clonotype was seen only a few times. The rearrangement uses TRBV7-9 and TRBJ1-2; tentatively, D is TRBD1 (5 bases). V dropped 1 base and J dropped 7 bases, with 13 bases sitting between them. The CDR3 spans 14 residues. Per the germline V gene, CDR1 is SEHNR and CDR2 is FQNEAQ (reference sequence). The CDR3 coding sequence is TGTGCCAGCAGCTTAGTTGGCAGGGACTGTGGCTACACCTTC. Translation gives CASSLVGRDCGYTF.

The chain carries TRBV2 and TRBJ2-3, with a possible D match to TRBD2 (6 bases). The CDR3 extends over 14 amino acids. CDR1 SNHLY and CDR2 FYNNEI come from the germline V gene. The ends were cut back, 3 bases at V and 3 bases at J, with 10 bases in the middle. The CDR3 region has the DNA TGTGCCAGCAGTGACTCACGGGGGACAGATACGCAGTATTTT. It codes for CASSDSRGTDTQYF.

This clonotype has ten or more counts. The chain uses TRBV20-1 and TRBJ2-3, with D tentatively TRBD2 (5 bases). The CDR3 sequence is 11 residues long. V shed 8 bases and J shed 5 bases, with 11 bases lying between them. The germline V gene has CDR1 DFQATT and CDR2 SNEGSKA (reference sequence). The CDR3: CSQYAGDTQYF. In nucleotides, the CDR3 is TGCAGTCAGTACGCGGGAGATACGCAGTATTTT.

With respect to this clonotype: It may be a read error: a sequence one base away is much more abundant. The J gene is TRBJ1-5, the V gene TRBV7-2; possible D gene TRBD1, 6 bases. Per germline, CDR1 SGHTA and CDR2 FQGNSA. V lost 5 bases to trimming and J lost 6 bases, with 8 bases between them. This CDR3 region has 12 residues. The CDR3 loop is CASSTGIQPQHF. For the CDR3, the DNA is TGTGCCAGCAGCACAGGGATTCAGCCCCAGCATTTT.

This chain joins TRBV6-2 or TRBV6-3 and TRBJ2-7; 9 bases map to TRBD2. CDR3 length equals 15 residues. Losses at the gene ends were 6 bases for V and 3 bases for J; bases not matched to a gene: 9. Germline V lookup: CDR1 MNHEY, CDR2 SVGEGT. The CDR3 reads CASRTTSGSYYEQYF. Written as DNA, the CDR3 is TGTGCCAGCAGAACTACTAGCGGGTCCTACTACGAGCAGTACTTC.

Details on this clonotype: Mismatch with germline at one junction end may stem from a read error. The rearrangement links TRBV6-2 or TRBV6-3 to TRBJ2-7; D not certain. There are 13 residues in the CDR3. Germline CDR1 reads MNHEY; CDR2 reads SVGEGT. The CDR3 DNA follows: TGTGCCAGCAGTATGGGGTCCCGGTACGGGCAGTACTTC. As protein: CASSMGSRYGQYF.

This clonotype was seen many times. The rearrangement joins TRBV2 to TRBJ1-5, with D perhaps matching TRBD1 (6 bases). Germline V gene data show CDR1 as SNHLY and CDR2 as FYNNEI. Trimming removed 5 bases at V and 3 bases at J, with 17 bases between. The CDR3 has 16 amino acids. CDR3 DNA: TGTGCCAGCAGTAAACTTCAGGGGCTTGACAATCAGCCCCAGCATTTT. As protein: CASSKLQGLDNQPQHF.

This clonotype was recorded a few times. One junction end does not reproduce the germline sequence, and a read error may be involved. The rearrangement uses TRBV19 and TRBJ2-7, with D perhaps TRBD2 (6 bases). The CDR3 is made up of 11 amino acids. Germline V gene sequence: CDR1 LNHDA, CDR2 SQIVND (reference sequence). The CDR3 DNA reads TGTGCCGGGGGGAAGGAGGGCGAGCATTACTTC. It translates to CAGGKEGEHYF.

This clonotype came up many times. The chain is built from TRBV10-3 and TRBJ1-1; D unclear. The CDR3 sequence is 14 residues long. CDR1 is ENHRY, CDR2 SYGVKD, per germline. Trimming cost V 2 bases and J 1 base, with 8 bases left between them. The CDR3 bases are TGTGCCATCAGTGAGGACACAACGAACACTGAAGCTTTCTTT. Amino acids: CAISEDTTNTEAFF.

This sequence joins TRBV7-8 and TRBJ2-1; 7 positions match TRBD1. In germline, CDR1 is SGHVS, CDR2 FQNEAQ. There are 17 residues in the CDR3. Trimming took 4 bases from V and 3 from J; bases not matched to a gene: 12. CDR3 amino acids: CASSSTGKKRNYNEQFF. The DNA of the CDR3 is TGTGCCAGCAGCTCGACAGGGAAAAAAAGAAACTACAATGAGCAGTTCTTC.

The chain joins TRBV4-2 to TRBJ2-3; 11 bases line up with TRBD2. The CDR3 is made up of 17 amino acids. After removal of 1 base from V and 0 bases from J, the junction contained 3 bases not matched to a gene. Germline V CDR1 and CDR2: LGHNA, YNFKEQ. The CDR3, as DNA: TGTGCCAGCAGCCAAGGAGCTAGCGGGGGGAGCACAGATACGCAGTATTTT. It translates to CASSQGASGGSTDTQYF.

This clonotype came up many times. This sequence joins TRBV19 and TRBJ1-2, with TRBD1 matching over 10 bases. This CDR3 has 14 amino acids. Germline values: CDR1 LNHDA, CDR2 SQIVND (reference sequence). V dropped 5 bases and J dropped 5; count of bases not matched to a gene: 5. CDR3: CASSVDRGTYGYTF. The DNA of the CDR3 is TGTGCCAGTAGTGTGGACAGGGGGACTTATGGCTACACCTTC.

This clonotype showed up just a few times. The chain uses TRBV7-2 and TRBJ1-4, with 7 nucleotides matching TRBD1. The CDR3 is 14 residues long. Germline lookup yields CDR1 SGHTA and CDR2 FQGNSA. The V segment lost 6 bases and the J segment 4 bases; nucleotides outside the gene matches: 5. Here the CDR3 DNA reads TGTGCCAGCAGACAGACAGGGATTAATGAAAAACTGTTTTTT. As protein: CASRQTGINEKLFF.

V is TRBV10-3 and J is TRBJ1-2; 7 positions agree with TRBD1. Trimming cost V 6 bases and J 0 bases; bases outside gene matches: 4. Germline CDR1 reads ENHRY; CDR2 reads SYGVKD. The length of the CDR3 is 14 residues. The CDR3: CAIRPTGTNYGYTF. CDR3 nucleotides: TGTGCCATCAGACCGACAGGGACTAACTATGGCTACACCTTC.

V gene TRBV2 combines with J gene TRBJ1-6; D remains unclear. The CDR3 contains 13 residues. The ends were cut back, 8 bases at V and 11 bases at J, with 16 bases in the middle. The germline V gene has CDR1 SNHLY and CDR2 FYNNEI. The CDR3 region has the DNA TGTGCCAGCCGAACCCGGACGAATCCACCCCTCCACTTT. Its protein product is CASRTRTNPPLHF.

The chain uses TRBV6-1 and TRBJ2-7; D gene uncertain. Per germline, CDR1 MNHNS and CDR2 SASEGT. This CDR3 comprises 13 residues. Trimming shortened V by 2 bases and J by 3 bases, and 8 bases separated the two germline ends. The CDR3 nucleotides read TGTGCCAGCAGTGAATGGCTTTTCTACGAGCAGTACTTC. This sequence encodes CASSEWLFYEQYF.

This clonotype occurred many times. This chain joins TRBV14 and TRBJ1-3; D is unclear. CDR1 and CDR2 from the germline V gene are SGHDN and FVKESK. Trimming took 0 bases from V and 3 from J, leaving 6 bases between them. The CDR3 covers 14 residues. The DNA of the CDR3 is TGTGCCAGCAGCCAAGAGGTAGTTGGAAACACCATATATTTT. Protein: CASSQEVVGNTIYF.

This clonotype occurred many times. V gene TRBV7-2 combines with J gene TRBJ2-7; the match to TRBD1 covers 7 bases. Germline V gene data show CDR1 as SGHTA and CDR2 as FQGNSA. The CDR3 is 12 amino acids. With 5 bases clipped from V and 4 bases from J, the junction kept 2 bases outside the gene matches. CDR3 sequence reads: CASSIRGYEQYF. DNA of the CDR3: TGTGCCAGCAGCATCAGGGGGTACGAGCAGTACTTC.

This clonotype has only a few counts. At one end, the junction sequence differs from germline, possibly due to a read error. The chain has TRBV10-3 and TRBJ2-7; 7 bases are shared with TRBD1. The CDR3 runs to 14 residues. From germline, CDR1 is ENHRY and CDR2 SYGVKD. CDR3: CASSSRDSYYEQYF. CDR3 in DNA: TGTGCCAGCAGTTCCCGGGACAGCTACTACGAGCAGTACTTC.

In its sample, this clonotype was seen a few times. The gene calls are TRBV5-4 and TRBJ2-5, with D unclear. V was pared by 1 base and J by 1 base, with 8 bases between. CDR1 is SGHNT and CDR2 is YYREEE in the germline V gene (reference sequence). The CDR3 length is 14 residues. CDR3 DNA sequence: TGTGCCAGCAGCTTGTTATTACCCCAAGAGACCCAGTACTTC. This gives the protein CASSLLLPQETQYF.

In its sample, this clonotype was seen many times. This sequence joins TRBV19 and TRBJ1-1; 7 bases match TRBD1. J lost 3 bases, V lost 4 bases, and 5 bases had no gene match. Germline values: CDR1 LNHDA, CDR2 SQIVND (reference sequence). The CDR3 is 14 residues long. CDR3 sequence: CASSTRQGDTEAFF. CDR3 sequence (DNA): TGTGCCAGTAGTACCCGACAGGGTGACACTGAAGCTTTCTTT.

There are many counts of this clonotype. The CDR3 DNA reads TGTGCCAGCAGCGTTTCAACAGGGGGCGTAGGAGGCTACACCTTC. Residues: CASSVSTGGVGGYTF. The chain is built from TRBV9 and TRBJ1-2, with 9 bases aligning to TRBD1. Germline CDR1 is SGDLS and CDR2 is YYNGEE. With 2 bases clipped from V and 8 bases from J, the junction kept 10 bases outside the gene matches. The CDR3 contains 15 residues.

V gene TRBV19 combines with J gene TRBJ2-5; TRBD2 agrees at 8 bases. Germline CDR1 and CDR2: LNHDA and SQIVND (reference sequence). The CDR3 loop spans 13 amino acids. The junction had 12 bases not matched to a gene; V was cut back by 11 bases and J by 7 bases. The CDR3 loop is CASGLVTSGTQYF. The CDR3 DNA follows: TGTGCCTCGGGACTAGTGACATCGGGGACCCAGTACTTC.

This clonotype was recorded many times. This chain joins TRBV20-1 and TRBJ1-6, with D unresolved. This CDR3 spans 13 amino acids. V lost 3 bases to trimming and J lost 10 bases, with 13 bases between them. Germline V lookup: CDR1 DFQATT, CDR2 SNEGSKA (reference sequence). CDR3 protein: CSASFNPGSPLHF. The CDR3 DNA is TGCAGTGCTAGTTTCAATCCGGGCTCACCCCTCCACTTT.

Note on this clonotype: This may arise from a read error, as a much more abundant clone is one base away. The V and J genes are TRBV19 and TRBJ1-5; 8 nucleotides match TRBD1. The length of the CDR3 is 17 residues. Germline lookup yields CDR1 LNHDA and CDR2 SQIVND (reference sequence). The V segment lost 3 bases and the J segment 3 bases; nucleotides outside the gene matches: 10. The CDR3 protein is CASSIHQGAAVNQPQHF. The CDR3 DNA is TGTGCCAGTAGTATCCATCAGGGGGCTGCCGTCAATCAGCCCCAGCATTTT.